The rows below give T cell receptor beta chains drawn from one sample of a study of blood T cell repertoires in COVID-19. Measured with immunoSEQ multiplex PCR; TCRdb has only the in-frame clones, and not every one. Seen here are about 360,000 clones, more than 70% observed once, and the top ten hold about 3%. The source material was peripheral blood. Every receptor here comes from a man aged 30 to 45 with active or convalescent COVID-19. Each CDR3 is given with its conserved first and last residue. Fields, in order: clone size, D gene, J gene, V gene, CDR3 protein, CDR3 DNA. The D gene is left open where the match is weak. Clone size appears in some rows only: once, few, many, or a class for an expanded clone.

>NA|NA|TRBJ2-7|TRBV7-6
CASSLQEGAGYEQYF
TGTGCCAGCAGCTTACAGGAGGGGGCGGGCTACGAGCAGTACTTC
>NA|NA|TRBJ1-5|TRBV27
CASSLSNLGNQPQHF
TGTGCCAGCAGTTTATCGAATTTAGGCAATCAGCCCCAGCATTTT
>many|NA|TRBJ2-7|TRBV2
CASSDNYEQYF
TGTGCCAGCAGTGACAACTACGAGCAGTACTTC
>once|TRBD1|TRBJ1-5|TRBV19
CASKTGGSQPQHF
TGTGCCAGTAAGACAGGGGGCAGTCAGCCCCAGCATTTT
>NA|NA|TRBJ1-2|TRBV5-4
CASSFGGTNYGYTF
TGTGCCAGCAGCTTCGGGGGGACTAACTATGGCTACACCTTC
>NA|NA|TRBJ2-7|TRBV4-1
CASSHDSSYEQYF
TGCGCCAGCAGCCACGACAGCTCCTACGAGCAGTACTTC
>NA|NA|TRBJ2-3|TRBV5-4
CATSLRRPTDTQYF
TGTGCCACTTCCTTGCGGAGACCGACAGATACGCAGTATTTT
>once|TRBD1|TRBJ2-1|TRBV4-2
CASSPGTGYNEQFF
TGTGCCAGCAGCCCGGGGACAGGATACAATGAGCAGTTCTTC
>few|NA|TRBJ1-1|TRBV7-9
CASNRLRQGGAEAFF
TGTGCCAGCAACCGTCTCCGGCAGGGCGGTGCTGAAGCTTTCTTT
>once|NA|TRBJ2-2|TRBV5-1
CASSLAQGTYYTGELFF
TGCGCCAGCAGCTTGGCCCAGGGGACATACTACACCGGGGAGCTGTTTTTT
>NA|TRBD2|TRBJ2-3|TRBV27
CARSSGLAGVPDTQYF
TGTGCCAGATCCTCCGGACTAGCGGGGGTCCCAGATACGCAGTATTTT
>NA|NA|TRBJ1-3|TRBV4-1
CASSHPKRASSGNTIYF
TGCGCCAGCAGCCATCCAAAGCGGGCCAGCTCTGGAAACACCATATATTTT
>NA|NA|TRBJ1-1|TRBV30
CAWGREGLGNTEAFF
TGTGCCTGGGGCCGGGAGGGGCTGGGGAACACTGAAGCTTTCTTT
>NA|NA|TRBJ1-6|TRBV7-6
CASSLAGEDNSPLHF
TGTGCCAGCAGCTTAGCAGGGGAGGATAATTCACCCCTCCACTTT
>NA|TRBD1|TRBJ1-1|TRBV6-5
CASRAGQINTEAFF
TGTGCCAGCAGGGCGGGACAGATCAACACTGAAGCTTTCTTT
>NA|NA|TRBJ1-1|TRBV2
CASLRNTEAFF
TGTGCCAGCCTAAGGAACACTGAAGCTTTCTTT
>NA|TRBD1|TRBJ1-5|TRBV5-1
CASSLGTGDSNQPQHF
TGCGCCAGCAGCTTGGGGACAGGGGATAGCAATCAGCCCCAGCATTTT
>NA|NA|TRBJ2-7|TRBV11-3
CASSSQDYEQYF
TGTGCCAGCAGCTCACAGGACTACGAGCAGTACTTC